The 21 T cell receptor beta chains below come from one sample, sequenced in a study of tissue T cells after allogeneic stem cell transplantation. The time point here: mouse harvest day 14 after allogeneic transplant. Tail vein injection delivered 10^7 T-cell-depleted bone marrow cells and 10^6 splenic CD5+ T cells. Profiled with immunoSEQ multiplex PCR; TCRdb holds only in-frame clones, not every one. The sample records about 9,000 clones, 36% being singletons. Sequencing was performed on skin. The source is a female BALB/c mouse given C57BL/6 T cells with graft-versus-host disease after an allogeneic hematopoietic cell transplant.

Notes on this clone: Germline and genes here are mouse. The part of the CDR3 DNA that was read is TGTGCCAGCAGTCTTCCGGGACAGGGGAACACAGAAGTCTTC. Translating it yields CASSLPGQGNTEVF. The complete CDR3 protein is CASSLPGQGNTEVFF. The rearrangement links TRBV26 to TRBJ1-1, with TRBD1 matching over 9 bases. The read gets to within 1 residue of the CDR3 end, and the germline J gene fills in the rest. CDR3 size: 15 residues. Germline V CDR1 and CDR2: KGHPV, FQNQEV (reference sequence). Losses at the gene ends were 3 bases for V and 1 base for J; bases not matched to a gene: 3.

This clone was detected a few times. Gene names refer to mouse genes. CDR3 bases read: TGTGCCAGCAGTCTTCACTCCGACTACACC. This translates into CASSLHSDYT. The CDR3 in full is CASSLHSDYTF. V usage is TRBV15 and J usage is TRBJ1-2; no firm D call. With the read ending 1 residue before the CDR3 end, the germline J gene is used to fill in that end. The CDR3 covers 11 residues. Germline CDR1 SGHND, CDR2 FRSKSL. V was pared by 5 bases and J by 3 bases, with 4 bases between.

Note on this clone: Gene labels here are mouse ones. The CDR3 here is CASSRGKNTEVFF. CDR3 DNA, as far as it was read: TGTGCTAGCAGTAGAGGGAAAAACACAGAAGTCTTC. This sequence joins TRBV17 and TRBJ1-1, with D uncertain. From the germline J gene comes the end of the CDR3, since the read stops 1 residue before it. From germline, CDR1 is MNHDT and CDR2 YYDKIL. There are 13 residues in the CDR3. Trimming removed 1 base at V and 1 base at J, with 4 bases between.

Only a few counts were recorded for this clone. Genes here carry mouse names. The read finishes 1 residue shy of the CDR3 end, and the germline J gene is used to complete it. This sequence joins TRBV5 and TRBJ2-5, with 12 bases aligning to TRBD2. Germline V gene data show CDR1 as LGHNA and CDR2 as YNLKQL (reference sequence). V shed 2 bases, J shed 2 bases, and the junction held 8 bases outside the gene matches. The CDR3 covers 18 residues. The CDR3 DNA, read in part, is TGTGCCAGCAGCCAAATCCCGGGACTGGGGGGTTTCCAAGACACCCAGTAC. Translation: CASSQIPGLGGFQDTQY. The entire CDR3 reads CASSQIPGLGGFQDTQYF.

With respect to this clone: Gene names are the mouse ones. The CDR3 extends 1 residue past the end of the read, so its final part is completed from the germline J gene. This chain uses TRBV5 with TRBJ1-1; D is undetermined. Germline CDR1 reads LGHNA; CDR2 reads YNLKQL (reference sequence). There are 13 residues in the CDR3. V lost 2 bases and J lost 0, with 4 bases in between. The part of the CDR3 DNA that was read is TGTGCCAGCAGCCAAAAAACAAACACAGAAGTCTTC. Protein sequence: CASSQKTNTEVF. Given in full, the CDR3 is CASSQKTNTEVFF.

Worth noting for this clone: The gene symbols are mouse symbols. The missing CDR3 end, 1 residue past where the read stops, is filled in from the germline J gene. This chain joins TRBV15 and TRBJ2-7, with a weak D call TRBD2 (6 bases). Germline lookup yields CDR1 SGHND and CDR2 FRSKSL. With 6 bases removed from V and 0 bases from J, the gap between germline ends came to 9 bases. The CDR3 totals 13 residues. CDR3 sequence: CASRFGGSYEQYF. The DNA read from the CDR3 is TGTGCCAGCAGGTTTGGGGGCTCCTATGAACAGTAC.

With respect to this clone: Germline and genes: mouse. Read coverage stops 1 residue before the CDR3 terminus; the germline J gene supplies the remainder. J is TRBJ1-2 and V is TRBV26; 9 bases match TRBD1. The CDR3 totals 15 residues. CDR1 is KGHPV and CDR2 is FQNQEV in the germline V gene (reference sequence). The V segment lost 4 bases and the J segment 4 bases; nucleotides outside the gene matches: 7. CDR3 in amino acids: CASSPQGALGSDYTF. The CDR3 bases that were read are TGTGCCAGCAGTCCACAGGGGGCGCTTGGCTCCGACTACACC.

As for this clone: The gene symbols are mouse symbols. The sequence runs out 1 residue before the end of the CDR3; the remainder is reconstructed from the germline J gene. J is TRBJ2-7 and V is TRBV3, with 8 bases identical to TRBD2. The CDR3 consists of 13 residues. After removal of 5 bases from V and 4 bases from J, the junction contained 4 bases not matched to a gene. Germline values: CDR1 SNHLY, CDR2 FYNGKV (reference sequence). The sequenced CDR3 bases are TGTGCCAGCAGCGCCGACTGGGGTTATGAACAGTAC. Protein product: CASSADWGYEQY. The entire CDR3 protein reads CASSADWGYEQYF.

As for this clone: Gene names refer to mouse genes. CDR3 residues: CASSYRRRGAETLYF. Partial CDR3 DNA: TGTGCCAGCAGCTATAGAAGGAGGGGTGCAGAAACGCTGTAT. V usage is TRBV4 and J usage is TRBJ2-3; no firm D call. The read stops 1 residue short of the end of the CDR3; the missing end is completed from the germline J gene. The CDR3 spans 15 residues. Germline loops: CDR1 LGHDT, CDR2 YNNKQL (reference sequence). Trimming removed 3 bases at V and 1 base at J, with 11 bases between.

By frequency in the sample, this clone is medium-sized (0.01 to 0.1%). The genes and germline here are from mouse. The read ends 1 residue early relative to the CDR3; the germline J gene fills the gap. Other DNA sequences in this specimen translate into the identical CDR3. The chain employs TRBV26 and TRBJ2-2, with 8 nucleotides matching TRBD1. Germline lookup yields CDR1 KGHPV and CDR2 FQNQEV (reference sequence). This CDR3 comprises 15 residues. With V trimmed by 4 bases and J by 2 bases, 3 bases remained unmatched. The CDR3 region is CASSRQGPNTGQLYF. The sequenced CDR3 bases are TGTGCCAGCAGTCGACAGGGGCCCAACACCGGGCAGCTCTAC.

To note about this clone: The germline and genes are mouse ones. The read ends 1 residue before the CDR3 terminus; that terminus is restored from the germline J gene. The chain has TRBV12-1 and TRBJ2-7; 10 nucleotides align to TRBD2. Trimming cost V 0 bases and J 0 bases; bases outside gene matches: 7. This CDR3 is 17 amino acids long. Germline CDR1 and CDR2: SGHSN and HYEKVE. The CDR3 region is CASSLAGLGYNSYEQYF. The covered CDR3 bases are TGTGCCAGCTCTCTCGCGGGACTGGGGTATAACTCCTATGAACAGTAC. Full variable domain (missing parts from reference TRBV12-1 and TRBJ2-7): DSGVVQSPRHIIKEKGGRSVLTCIPISGHSNVVWYQQTLGKELKFLIQHYEKVERDKGFLPSRFSVQQFDDYHSEMNMSALELEDSAMYFCASSLAGLGYNSYEQYFGPGTRLTVL.

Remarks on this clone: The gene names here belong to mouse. The DNA read from the CDR3 is TGTGCCAGCAGTCTGACAGGCAACTATGAACAGTAC. Its translation: CASSLTGNYEQY. The CDR3, in full, reads CASSLTGNYEQYF. This rearrangement joins TRBV26 to TRBJ2-7, with D tentatively TRBD1 (5 bases). The read falls 1 residue short of the CDR3 end, and the missing part is taken from the germline J gene. This CDR3 contains 13 residues. Trimming took 2 bases from V and 3 from J, leaving 8 bases between them. CDR1 is KGHPV, CDR2 FQNQEV, per germline (reference sequence).

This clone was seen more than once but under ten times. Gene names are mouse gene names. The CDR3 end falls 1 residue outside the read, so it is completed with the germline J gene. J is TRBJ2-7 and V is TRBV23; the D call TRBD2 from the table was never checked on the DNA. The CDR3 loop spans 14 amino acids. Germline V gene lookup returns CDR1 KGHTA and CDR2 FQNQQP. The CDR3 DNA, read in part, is TGCTCCAGCAGTCAAGACTGGGGGGGCGTTGAACAGTAC. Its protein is CSSSQDWGGVEQY. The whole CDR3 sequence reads CSSSQDWGGVEQYF.

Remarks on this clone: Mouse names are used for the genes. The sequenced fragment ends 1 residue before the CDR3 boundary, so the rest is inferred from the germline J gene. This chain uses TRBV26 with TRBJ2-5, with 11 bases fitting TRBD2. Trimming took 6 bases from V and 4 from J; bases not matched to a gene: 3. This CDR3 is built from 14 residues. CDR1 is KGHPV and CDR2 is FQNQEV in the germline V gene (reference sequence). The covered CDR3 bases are TGTGCCAGCAGCTTGACTGGGGGGGAAGACACCCAGTAC. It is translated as CASSLTGGEDTQY. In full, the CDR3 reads CASSLTGGEDTQYF.

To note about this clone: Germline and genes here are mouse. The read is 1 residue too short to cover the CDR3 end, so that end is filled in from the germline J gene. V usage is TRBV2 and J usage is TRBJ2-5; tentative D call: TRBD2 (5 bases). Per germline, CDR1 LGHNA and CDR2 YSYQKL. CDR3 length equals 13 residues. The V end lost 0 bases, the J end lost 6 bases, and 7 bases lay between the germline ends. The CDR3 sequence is CASSQDWEDTQYF. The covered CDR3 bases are TGTGCCAGCAGCCAAGACTGGGAGGACACCCAGTAC.

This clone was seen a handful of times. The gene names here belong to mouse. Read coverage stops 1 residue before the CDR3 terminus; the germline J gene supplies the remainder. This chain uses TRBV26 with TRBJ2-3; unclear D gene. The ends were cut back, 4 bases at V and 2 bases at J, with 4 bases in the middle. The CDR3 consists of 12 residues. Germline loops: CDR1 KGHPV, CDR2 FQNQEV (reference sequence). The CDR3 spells CASSHIAETLYF. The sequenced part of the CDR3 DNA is TGTGCCAGCAGTCACATTGCAGAAACGCTGTAT.

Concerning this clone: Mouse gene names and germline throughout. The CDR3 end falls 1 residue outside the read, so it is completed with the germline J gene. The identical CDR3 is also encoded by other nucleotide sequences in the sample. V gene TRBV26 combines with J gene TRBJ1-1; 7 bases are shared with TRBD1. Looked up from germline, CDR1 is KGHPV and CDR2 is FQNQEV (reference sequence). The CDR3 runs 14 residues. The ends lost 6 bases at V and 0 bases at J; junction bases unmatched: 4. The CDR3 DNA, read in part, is TGTGCCAGCAGCCTCACAGGGGCAAACACAGAAGTCTTC. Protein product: CASSLTGANTEVF. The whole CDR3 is CASSLTGANTEVFF.

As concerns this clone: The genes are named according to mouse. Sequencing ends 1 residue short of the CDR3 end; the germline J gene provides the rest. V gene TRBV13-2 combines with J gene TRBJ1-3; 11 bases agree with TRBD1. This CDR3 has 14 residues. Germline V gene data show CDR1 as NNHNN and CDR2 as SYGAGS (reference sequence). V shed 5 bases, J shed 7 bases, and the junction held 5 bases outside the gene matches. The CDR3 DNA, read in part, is TGTGCCAGCGGGGGGGACAGGGGGAGGAATACGCTCTAT. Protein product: CASGGDRGRNTLY. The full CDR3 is CASGGDRGRNTLYF.

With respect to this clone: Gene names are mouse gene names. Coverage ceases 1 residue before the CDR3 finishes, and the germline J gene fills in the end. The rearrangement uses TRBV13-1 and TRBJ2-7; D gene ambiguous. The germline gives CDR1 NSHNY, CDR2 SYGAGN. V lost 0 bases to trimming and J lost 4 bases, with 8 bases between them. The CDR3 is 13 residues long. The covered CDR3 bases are TGTGCCAGCAGTGATGGCGTCAGTTATGAACAGTAC. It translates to CASSDGVSYEQY. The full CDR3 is CASSDGVSYEQYF.

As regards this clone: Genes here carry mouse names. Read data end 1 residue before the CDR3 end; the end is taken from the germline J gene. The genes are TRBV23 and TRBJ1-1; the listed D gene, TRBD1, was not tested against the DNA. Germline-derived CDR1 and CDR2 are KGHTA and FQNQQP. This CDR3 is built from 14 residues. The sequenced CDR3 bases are TGCTCCAGCAGGCCCGGGACAGGGAACACAGAAGTCTTC. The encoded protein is CSSRPGTGNTEVF. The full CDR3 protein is CSSRPGTGNTEVFF.

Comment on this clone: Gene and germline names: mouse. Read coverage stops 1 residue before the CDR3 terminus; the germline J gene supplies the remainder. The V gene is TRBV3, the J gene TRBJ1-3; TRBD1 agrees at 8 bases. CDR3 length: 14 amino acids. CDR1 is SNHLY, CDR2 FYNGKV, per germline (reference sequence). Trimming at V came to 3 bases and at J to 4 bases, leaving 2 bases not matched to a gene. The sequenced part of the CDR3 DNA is TGTGCCAGCAGCTTCGACAGGGGAGGAAATACGCTCTAT. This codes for CASSFDRGGNTLY. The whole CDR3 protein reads CASSFDRGGNTLYF.